This is a list of T cell receptor beta chains from one sample in a study of Ad26.COV2.S vaccination and SARS-CoV-2 variants. The assay was immunoSEQ multiplex PCR, and TCRdb's table has in-frame clones only and misses some. The data contain about 420,000 clones, 88% of them singletons. The sequenced sample was peripheral blood, obtained in a trial of Ad26.COV2.S vaccine versus placebo. These TCRs come from a person aged 18 to 59 who received the Ad26.COV2.S COVID-19 vaccine or a placebo. The CDR3 runs from the conserved cysteine through the conserved F or W. The D gene is left open where the match is weak. Not all rows give a size; the values are once, few, many and, for expanded clones, a class.

clone size	J gene	D gene	V gene	CDR3 DNA	CDR3 protein
NA	TRBJ2-2	NA	TRBV6-4	TGTGCCTCAAGGCAGGCCGGGGAGCTGTTTTTT	CASRQAGELFF
NA	TRBJ1-5	NA	TRBV6-6	TGTGCCAGCACCTCACTGCTGAGGGGGCCCCAGCATTTT	CASTSLLRGPQHF
NA	TRBJ2-2	NA	TRBV5-5	TGTGCCAGCAGCTTGGCCTTGCCCGGGGAGCTGTTTTTT	CASSLALPGELFF
NA	TRBJ2-6	NA	TRBV5-8	TGTGCCAGCAGCTTGACCAGGGGAAGCTCTGGGGCCAACGTCCTGACTTTC	CASSLTRGSSGANVLTF
NA	TRBJ2-3	NA	TRBV7-2	TGTGCCAGCAGCTTAGCCCTGAGCACAGATACGCAGTATTTT	CASSLALSTDTQYF
NA	TRBJ2-7	TRBD1	TRBV7-9	TGTGCCAGCAGCCTACTAGACAGGGGCGAGCAGTACTTC	CASSLLDRGEQYF
once	TRBJ2-3	TRBD2	TRBV20-1	TGCAGTGCTAGTGAAACTAGCGGGGGCACGGATACGCAGTATTTT	CSASETSGGTDTQYF
NA	TRBJ1-6	NA	TRBV5-1	TGCGCCAGCAGCTCCGGACAGAGTTCACCCCTCCACTTT	CASSSGQSSPLHF
NA	TRBJ2-5	NA	TRBV6-2/TRBV6-3	TGTGCCAGCAGTTACGAAGAGGACAGCCAAGAGACCCAGTACTTC	CASSYEEDSQETQYF
NA	TRBJ2-7	NA	TRBV20-1	TGCAGTGCTTTTGCCTCCTACGAGCAGTACTTC	CSAFASYEQYF
NA	TRBJ2-7	NA	TRBV7-6	TGTGCCAGCAGCTTACAGGGGGGCTACGAGCAGTACTTC	CASSLQGGYEQYF
NA	TRBJ1-2	TRBD1	TRBV5-1	TGCGCCAGCACGGACAGGTCGTGGGGCTACACCTTC	CASTDRSWGYTF
NA	TRBJ1-1	NA	TRBV12-3/TRBV12-4	TGTGCCAGCACCCCGTCCCGAAAATTTGAAGCTTTCTTT	CASTPSRKFEAFF
NA	TRBJ1-2	NA	TRBV1	TGCACCAGCAGCCCTTTCTCCTTTACAGGGGGCGCAGACTATGGCTACACCTTC	CTSSPFSFTGGADYGYTF
once	TRBJ2-2	TRBD2	TRBV4-1	TGCGCCAGCAGCCAACCCCTTGTGAGCGGGGGTAACACCGGGGAGCTGTTTTTT	CASSQPLVSGGNTGELFF
NA	TRBJ2-1	NA	TRBV6-2/TRBV6-3	TGTGCCAGCAGTTACTCGTGGACTTACTCCTACAATGAGCAGTTCTTC	CASSYSWTYSYNEQFF
NA	TRBJ1-2	NA	TRBV14	TGTGCCAGCGCCCGGTCGTTAGAGACGGATTATGGCTACACCTTC	CASARSLETDYGYTF
NA	TRBJ2-1	NA	TRBV16	TGTGCCAGCAGCCAATTTCGCGGGTCGGATGAGCAGTTCTTC	CASSQFRGSDEQFF
NA	TRBJ2-5	NA	TRBV7-9	TGTGCCAGCAGCCCAACGTCCCTGATGGGAGAGACCCAGTACTTC	CASSPTSLMGETQYF
NA	TRBJ2-1	NA	TRBV4-2	TGTGCCAGCAGCCAAGATAGGGCGAGCAATGAGCAGTTCTTC	CASSQDRASNEQFF
NA	TRBJ2-5	NA	TRBV27	TGTGCCACTCCGGGACATACGGTTTCTAAAGAGACCCAGTACTTC	CATPGHTVSKETQYF
NA	TRBJ2-1	TRBD2	TRBV6-2/TRBV6-3	TGTGCCAGCAGTTTTGGACTAGTGTACAATGAGCAGTTCTTC	CASSFGLVYNEQFF
NA	TRBJ2-1	NA	TRBV11-2	TGTGCCAGCAGCCAGGGGGGATTTGGGACTAGAGGCTACAATGAGCAGTTCTTC	CASSQGGFGTRGYNEQFF
NA	TRBJ2-6	NA	TRBV7-3	TGTGCCAGCAGCCTCTATGGGGCCAACGTCCTGACTTTC	CASSLYGANVLTF
NA	TRBJ2-5	NA	TRBV7-2	TGTGCCAGCAGCGTCACCGGGATGGGAGAGGAGACCCAGTACTTC	CASSVTGMGEETQYF
NA	TRBJ1-1	TRBD1	TRBV5-4	TGTGCCAGCACCCCGACAGGGATGAACACTGAAGCTTTCTTT	CASTPTGMNTEAFF
NA	TRBJ1-5	NA	TRBV19	TGTGCCACCGGAATCCAGCCCCAGCATTTT	CATGIQPQHF
NA	TRBJ2-7	TRBD1	TRBV9	TGTGCCAGCAGCGTAGAGGTAGGGGGCCCATTGGGCGAGCAGTACTTC	CASSVEVGGPLGEQYF
NA	TRBJ1-1	NA	TRBV2	TGTGCCAGCAGCGAGTTGGCAGAGGCCACTGAAGCTTTCTTT	CASSELAEATEAFF
NA	TRBJ2-2	NA	TRBV6-5	TGTGCCAGCCGGTCCCAAATCAACACCGGGGAGCTGTTTTTT	CASRSQINTGELFF
NA	TRBJ2-5	NA	TRBV21-1	TGTGCCAGCAGCCCAAGCAAAAATTGGCCCAGGGGACAAGAGACCCAGTACTTC	CASSPSKNWPRGQETQYF
NA	TRBJ2-3	NA	TRBV19	TGTGCCAGTAGCCCCGGGGGCACAGATACGCAGTATTTT	CASSPGGTDTQYF
NA	TRBJ2-7	TRBD1	TRBV5-1	TGCGCCAGCAGCCCCTCGGACAGGGCTGATCCCTACGAGCAGTACTTC	CASSPSDRADPYEQYF
NA	TRBJ1-5	NA	TRBV6-5	TGTGCCAGCAGTTACGGGCAGAGCAATCAGCCCCAGCATTTT	CASSYGQSNQPQHF
NA	TRBJ1-2	NA	TRBV10-3	TGTGCCATCAGTTCCGTACAGGGTGATGGCTACACCTTC	CAISSVQGDGYTF
NA	TRBJ2-6	NA	TRBV9	TGTGCCAGCAGCGGCGACATCTCTGGGGCCAACGTCCTGACTTTC	CASSGDISGANVLTF
NA	TRBJ1-4	NA	TRBV5-8	TGTGCCAGCAGCTTGGTGGCAACTAATGAAAAACTGTTTTTT	CASSLVATNEKLFF
NA	TRBJ2-5	TRBD1	TRBV2	TGTGCCAGCAGTGCCGACAGGGGGGTAAAGACCCAGTACTTC	CASSADRGVKTQYF
NA	TRBJ1-1	NA	TRBV27	TGTGCCAGCAGTTTAAGGGGCTTGAACACTGAAGCTTTCTTT	CASSLRGLNTEAFF
NA	TRBJ1-5	TRBD1	TRBV4-1	TGCGCCAGCAGTCCACGGGACAGAATCAATCAGCCCCAGCATTTT	CASSPRDRINQPQHF
NA	TRBJ2-3	NA	TRBV4-3	TGCGCCAGCAGCCAAGCAGGGAGAGACACAGATACGCAGTATTTT	CASSQAGRDTDTQYF
NA	TRBJ2-3	NA	TRBV2	TGTGCCAGCAGTGCTGGCGGGGACAGCACAGATACGCAGTATTTT	CASSAGGDSTDTQYF
NA	TRBJ2-1	TRBD1	TRBV5-6	TGTGCCAGCAGCTCTGGGACAGGTTTAAATGAGCAGTTCTTC	CASSSGTGLNEQFF
NA	TRBJ1-1	NA	TRBV9	TGTGCCAGCAGCCCCGGCGGGGGGCCGAACACTGAAGCTTTCTTT	CASSPGGGPNTEAFF